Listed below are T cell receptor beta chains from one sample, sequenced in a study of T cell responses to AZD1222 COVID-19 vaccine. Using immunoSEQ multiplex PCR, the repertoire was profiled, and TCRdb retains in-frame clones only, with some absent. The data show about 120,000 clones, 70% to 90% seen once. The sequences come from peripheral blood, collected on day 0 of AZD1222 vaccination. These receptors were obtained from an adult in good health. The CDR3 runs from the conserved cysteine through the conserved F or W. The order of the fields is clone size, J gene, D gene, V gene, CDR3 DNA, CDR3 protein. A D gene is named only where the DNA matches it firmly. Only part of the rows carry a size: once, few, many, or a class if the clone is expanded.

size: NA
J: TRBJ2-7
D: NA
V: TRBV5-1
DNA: TGCGCCAGCAGCCTTGAGGGCGCGAAAATTGAGCAGTACTTC
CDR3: CASSLEGAKIEQYF

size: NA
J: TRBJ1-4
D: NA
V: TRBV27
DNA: TGTGCCAGCAGTGCGGCAGCAAGTGCAACTAATGAAAAACTGTTTTTT
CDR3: CASSAAASATNEKLFF

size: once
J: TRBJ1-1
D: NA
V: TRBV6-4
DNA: TGTGCCAGCAGTTACAAGGAGAACACTGAAGCTTTCTTT
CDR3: CASSYKENTEAFF

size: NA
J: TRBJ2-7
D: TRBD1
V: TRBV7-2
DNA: TGTGCCAGCAGCATCTCTCGACAGGGTGGCTACGAGCAGTACTTC
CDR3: CASSISRQGGYEQYF

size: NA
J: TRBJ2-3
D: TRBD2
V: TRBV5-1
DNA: TGCGCCAGCAGCGACCTTACTAGCGGGGGGGCGAATACGCAGTATTTT
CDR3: CASSDLTSGGANTQYF

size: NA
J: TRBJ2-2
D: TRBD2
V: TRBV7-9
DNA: TGTGCCAGCAGCTCCAGGACTAGCGGGGCCACCGGGGAGCTGTTTTTT
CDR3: CASSSRTSGATGELFF

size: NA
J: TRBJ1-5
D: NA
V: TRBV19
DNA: TGTGCCAGTAGTATAGATTCTGCAGACAATCAGCCCCAGCATTTT
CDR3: CASSIDSADNQPQHF

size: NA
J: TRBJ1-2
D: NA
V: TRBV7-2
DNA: TGTGCCAGCAGCTTACCGGGGGTAAAGGGTGGCTACACCTTC
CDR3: CASSLPGVKGGYTF

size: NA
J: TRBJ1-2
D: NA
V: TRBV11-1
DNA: TGTGCCAGCAGCCCCGACGGAGACTATGGCTACACCTTC
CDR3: CASSPDGDYGYTF

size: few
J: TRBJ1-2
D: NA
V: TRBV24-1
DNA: TGTGCCACCAGTGATTCCAGGGTTGGCTATGGCTACACCTTC
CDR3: CATSDSRVGYGYTF

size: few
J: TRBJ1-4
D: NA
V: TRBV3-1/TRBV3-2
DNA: TGTGCCAGCAGCCTAGCATTTACACAGGTCGCAACTAATGAAAAACTGTTTTTT
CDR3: CASSLAFTQVATNEKLFF

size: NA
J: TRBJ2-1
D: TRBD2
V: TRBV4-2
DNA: TGTGCCAGCAGCCGCGGACTAGCGGGAGGAGGGACCTACAATGAGCAGTTCTTC
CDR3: CASSRGLAGGGTYNEQFF

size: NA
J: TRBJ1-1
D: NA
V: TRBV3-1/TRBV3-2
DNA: TGTGCCAGCAGCCATAATCAGGGCGACACTGAAGCTTTCTTT
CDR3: CASSHNQGDTEAFF

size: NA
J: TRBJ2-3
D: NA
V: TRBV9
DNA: TGTGCCAGCAGCGTAGCTATCTTTGGCACAGATACGCAGTATTTT
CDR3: CASSVAIFGTDTQYF

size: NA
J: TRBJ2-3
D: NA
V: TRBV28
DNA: TGTGCCAGCAGTTTTTTCGGGGGCACAGATACGCAGTATTTT
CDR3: CASSFFGGTDTQYF